This T cell receptor (beta chain) comes out of a study of CD8 T cells in Susac syndrome. The CDR3 has 16 amino acids. The V and J ends lost 1 base and 8 bases, in that order; junction bases with no gene match: 11. The germline gives CDR1 LGHDT, CDR2 YNNKEL (reference sequence). With random hexamers, 0.5 to 1 ug RNA was reverse transcribed. immunoSEQ multiplex PCR amplified TCR beta CDR3 across 54 Vbeta, 13 Jbeta. TCRdb independently ran MiXCR on the immunoSEQ multiplex PCR reads; one entry per CDR3 protein. The table includes about 250,000 distinct CDR3 sequences, 85% to 95% detected once. Sequencing of TCR beta, carried out with a high-throughput approach, was applied to CD8+ and CD4+ T cells from the blood. Bulk CD8+ and CD4+ cells came from magnetic negative isolation; CD8+ TEMRA by FACS.

The source material was CD4+ T cells from PBMCs. This chain joins TRBV3-1 and TRBJ2-1; 7 nucleotides line up with TRBD2. This TCR came from a human donor with multiple sclerosis. As DNA, the CDR3 is TGTGCCAGCAGCCAAGGTATAGGACTAGTCCCCCATGAGCAGTTCTTC. It yields the protein CASSQGIGLVPHEQFF.